Presented here are 3 T cell receptor beta chains from one specimen sequenced in a study of cytomegalovirus exposure and HLA in healthy donors. Use of 60 Vbeta and 13 Jbeta primers characterized the PCR. The repertoire was sequenced with immunoSEQ multiplex PCR; TCRdb's copy has only in-frame clones and lacks some. The sample includes over 200,000 clones, roughly 84% of them seen just once. Input material: PBMCs. These receptors were taken from a human donor in good health.

This rearrangement joins TRBV2 to TRBJ2-6, with D unclear. V was clipped by 1 base and J by 3 bases, with 10 bases between them. Germline CDR1 is SNHLY and CDR2 is FYNNEI. This CDR3 spans 16 amino acids. This chain's CDR3 is CASSEDPIGGANVLTF. The CDR3 nucleotides are TGTGCCAGCAGTGAAGACCCAATCGGTGGGGCCAACGTCCTGACTTTC. The entire variable domain, with the rest obtained from reference TRBV2 and TRBJ2-6, is as follows: EPEVTQTPSHQVTQMGQEVILRCVPISNHLYFYWYRQILGQKVEFLVSFYNNEISEKSEIFDDQFSVERPDGSNFTLKIRSTKLEDSAMYFCASSEDPIGGANVLTFGAGSRLTVL.

The rearrangement links TRBV27 to TRBJ2-7; 9 positions match TRBD1. This CDR3 comprises 14 residues. Looked up from germline, CDR1 is MNHEY and CDR2 is SMNVEV (reference sequence). V trimming: 5 bases; J trimming: 3 bases; junction bases outside the gene matches: 5. DNA of the CDR3: TGTGCCAGCAGTCCCGGGACAGGGAACTACGAGCAGTACTTC. This sequence encodes CASSPGTGNYEQYF.

The chain has TRBV7-3 and TRBJ2-7; 8 bases are shared with TRBD1. Trimming removed 2 bases from V and 6 bases from J; junction bases left unmatched: 9. Germline V gene lookup returns CDR1 SGHTA and CDR2 FQGTGA. This CDR3 spans 15 amino acids. The CDR3 here is CASSLRRTGSSEQYF. The CDR3, as DNA: TGTGCCAGCAGCTTACGGCGGACAGGGTCTTCCGAGCAGTACTTC.